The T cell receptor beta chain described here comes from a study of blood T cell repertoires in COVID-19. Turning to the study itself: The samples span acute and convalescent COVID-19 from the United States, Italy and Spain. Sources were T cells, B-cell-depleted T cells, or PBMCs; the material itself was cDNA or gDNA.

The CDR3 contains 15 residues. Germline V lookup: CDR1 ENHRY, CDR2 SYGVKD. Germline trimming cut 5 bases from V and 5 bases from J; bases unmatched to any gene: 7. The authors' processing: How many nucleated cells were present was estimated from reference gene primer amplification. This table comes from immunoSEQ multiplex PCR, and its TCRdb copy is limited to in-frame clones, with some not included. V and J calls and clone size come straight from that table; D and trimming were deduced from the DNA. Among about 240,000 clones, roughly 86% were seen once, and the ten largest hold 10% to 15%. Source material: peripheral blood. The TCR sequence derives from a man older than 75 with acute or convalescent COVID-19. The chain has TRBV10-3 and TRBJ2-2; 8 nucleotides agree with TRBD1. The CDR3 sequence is CAISRQGIGTGELFF. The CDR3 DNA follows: TGTGCCATCAGTAGACAGGGGATAGGGACCGGGGAGCTGTTTTTT.